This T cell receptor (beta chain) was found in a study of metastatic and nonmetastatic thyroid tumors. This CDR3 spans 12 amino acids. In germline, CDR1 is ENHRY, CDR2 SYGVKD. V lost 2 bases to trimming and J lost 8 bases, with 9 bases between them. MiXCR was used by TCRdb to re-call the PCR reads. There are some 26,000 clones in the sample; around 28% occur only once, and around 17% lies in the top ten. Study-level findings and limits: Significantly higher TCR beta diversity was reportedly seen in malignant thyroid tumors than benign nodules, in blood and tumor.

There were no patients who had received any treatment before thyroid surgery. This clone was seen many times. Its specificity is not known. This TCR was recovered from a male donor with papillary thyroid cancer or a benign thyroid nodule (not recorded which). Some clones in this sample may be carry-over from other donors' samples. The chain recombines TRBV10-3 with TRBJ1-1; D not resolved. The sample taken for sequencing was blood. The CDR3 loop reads CAISEGGPEAFF. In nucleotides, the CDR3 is TGTGCCATCAGTGAGGGAGGGCCCGAAGCTTTCTTT.